Following are 9 T cell receptor beta chains from one sample sequenced in a study of cytomegalovirus exposure and HLA in healthy donors. The table came from immunoSEQ multiplex PCR; TCRdb's copy has only in-frame clones and leaves some out. The repertoire holds 250,000 to 350,000 clones, with over 75% as singletons. Specimen: PBMCs. All receptors come from a young woman in good health and CMV-seronegative.

The chain is built from TRBV29-1 and TRBJ1-2; no clear D gene. The CDR3 extends over 13 amino acids. Between the trimmed V and J ends, which lost 4 bases and 6 bases, there was a span of 15 bases. Per the germline V gene, CDR1 is SQVTM and CDR2 is ANQGSEA. In DNA, the CDR3 is TGCAGCGTTGCCGGGTGGCAGGAGGATGGCTACACCTTC. Translation: CSVAGWQEDGYTF.

The chain joins TRBV19 to TRBJ2-7; 8 positions agree with TRBD2. Germline-derived CDR1 and CDR2 are LNHDA and SQIVND (reference sequence). Losses at the gene ends were 3 bases for V and 5 bases for J; bases not matched to a gene: 9. CDR3 length: 15 amino acids. CDR3: CASSIAHGTSDEQYF. The CDR3, as DNA: TGTGCCAGTAGTATTGCCCACGGGACTAGTGACGAGCAGTACTTC.

This chain links TRBV19 with TRBJ2-1, with 7 positions matching TRBD2. In germline, CDR1 is LNHDA, CDR2 SQIVND (reference sequence). J was trimmed by 8 bases and V by 7 bases; bases with no gene match: 8. This CDR3 spans 13 amino acids. DNA for the CDR3: TGTGCCAGTATTTCGGGGGGTTTGGATGAGCAGTTCTTC. Residues: CASISGGLDEQFF.

J is TRBJ1-3 and V is TRBV27; TRBD1 aligns across 7 bases. The V segment lost 5 bases and the J segment 4 bases; nucleotides outside the gene matches: 5. The CDR3 contains 14 residues. In germline, CDR1 is MNHEY, CDR2 SMNVEV (reference sequence). CDR3 loop: CASSLRGTGNTIYF. DNA of the CDR3: TGTGCCAGCAGTCTCAGGGGGACCGGAAACACCATATATTTT.

The chain combines TRBV18 with TRBJ1-2, with no clear D. V gave up 3 bases and J gave up 3 bases, with 5 bases separating them. This CDR3 is 12 amino acids long. CDR1 and CDR2 (germline): KGHSH, LQKENI. CDR3 protein: CASSPLDYGYTF. The CDR3 DNA follows: TGTGCCAGCTCACCCCTTGACTATGGCTACACCTTC.

The J gene is TRBJ2-2, the V gene TRBV7-3; TRBD1 is a possible D gene (5 bases). V lost 2 bases and J lost 0, with 10 bases in between. Germline V gene data show CDR1 as SGHTA and CDR2 as FQGTGA. The CDR3 is 16 residues long. The CDR3 here is CASSLLDSTNTGELFF. The CDR3 DNA is TGTGCCAGCAGCTTACTAGACAGCACGAACACCGGGGAGCTGTTTTTT. The full variable domain, completed using reference TRBV7-3 and TRBJ2-2, is GAGVSQTPSNKVTEKGKYVELRCDPISGHTALYWYRQSLGQGPEFLIYFQGTGAADDSGLPNDRFFAVRPEGSVSTLKIQRTERGDSAVYLCASSLLDSTNTGELFFGEGSRLTVL.

The chain is built from TRBV27 and TRBJ1-5, with unresolved D. This CDR3 is 16 amino acids long. The V gene's germline CDR1 is MNHEY and CDR2 SMNVEV (reference sequence). V dropped 5 bases and J dropped 2 bases, with 16 bases sitting between them. The CDR3: CASSPMAGEGNQPQHF. CDR3 nucleotides: TGTGCCAGCAGTCCAATGGCTGGTGAGGGCAATCAGCCCCAGCATTTT.

The genes are TRBV2 and TRBJ2-2; 7 positions match TRBD2. V was pared by 10 bases and J by 3 bases, with 5 bases of the junction left unmatched. In germline, CDR1 is SNHLY, CDR2 FYNNEI. The CDR3 totals 13 residues. In DNA form, the CDR3 reads TGTGCCATTAGACGGGAGGACACCGGGGAGCTGTTTTTT. It yields the protein CAIRREDTGELFF.

The chain couples TRBV11-2 to TRBJ2-3; D gene uncertain. The CDR3 is 14 amino acids. Germline V gene data show CDR1 as SGHAT and CDR2 as FQNNGV. V shed 3 bases and J shed 2 bases, with 9 bases lying between them. The CDR3 DNA reads TGTGCCAGCAGCTTCGGCGGATACACAGATACGCAGTATTTT. It yields the protein CASSFGGYTDTQYF.